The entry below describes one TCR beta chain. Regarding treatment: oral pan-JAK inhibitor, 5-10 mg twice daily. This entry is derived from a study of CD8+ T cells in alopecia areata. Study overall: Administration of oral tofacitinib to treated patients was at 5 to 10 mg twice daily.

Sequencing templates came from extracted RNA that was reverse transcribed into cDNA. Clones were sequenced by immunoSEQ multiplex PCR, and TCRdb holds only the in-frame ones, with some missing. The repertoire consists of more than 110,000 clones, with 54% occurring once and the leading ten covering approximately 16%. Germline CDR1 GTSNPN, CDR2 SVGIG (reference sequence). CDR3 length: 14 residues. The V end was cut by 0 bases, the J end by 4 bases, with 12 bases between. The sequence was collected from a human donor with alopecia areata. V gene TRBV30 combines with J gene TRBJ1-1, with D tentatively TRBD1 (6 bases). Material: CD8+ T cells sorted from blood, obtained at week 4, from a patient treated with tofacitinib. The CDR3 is CAWSVYRESTEAFF. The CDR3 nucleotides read TGTGCCTGGAGTGTTTACAGGGAGAGCACTGAAGCTTTCTTT.